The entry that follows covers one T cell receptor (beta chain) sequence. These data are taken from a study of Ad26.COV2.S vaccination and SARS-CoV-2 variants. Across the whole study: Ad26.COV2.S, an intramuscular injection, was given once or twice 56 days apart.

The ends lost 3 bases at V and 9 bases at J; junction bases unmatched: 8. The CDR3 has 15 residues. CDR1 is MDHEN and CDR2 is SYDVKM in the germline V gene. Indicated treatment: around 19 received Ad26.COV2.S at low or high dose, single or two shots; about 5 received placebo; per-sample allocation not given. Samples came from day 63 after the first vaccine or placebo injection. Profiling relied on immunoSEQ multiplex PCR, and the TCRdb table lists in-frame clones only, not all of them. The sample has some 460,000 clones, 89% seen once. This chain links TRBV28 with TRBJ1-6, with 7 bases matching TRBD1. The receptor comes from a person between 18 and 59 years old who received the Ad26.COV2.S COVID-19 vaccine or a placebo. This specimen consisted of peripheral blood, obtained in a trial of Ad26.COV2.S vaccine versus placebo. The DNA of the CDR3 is TGTGCCAGCAGTTTGGCTGCGACAGGGCTTTCACCCCTCCACTTT. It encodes CASSLAATGLSPLHF.